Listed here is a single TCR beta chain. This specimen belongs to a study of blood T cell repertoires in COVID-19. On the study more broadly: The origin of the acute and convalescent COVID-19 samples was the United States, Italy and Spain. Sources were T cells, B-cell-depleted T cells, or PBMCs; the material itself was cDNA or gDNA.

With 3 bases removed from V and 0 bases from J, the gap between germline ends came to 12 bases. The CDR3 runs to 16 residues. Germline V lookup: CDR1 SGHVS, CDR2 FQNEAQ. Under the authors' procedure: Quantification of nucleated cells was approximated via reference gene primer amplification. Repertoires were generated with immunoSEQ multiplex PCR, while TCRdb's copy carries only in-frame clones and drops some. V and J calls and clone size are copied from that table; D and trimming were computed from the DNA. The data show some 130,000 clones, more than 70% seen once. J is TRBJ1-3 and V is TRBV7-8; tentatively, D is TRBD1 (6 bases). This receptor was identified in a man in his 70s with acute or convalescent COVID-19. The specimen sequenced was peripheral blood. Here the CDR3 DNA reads TGTGCCAGCAGCTTCATACAGGGATACTCTGGAAACACCATATATTTT. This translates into CASSFIQGYSGNTIYF.